Below are 29 T cell receptor beta chains sequenced from a single sample in a study of cytomegalovirus exposure and HLA in healthy donors. Primers: 60 Vbeta forward and 13 Jbeta reverse. Libraries were prepared by immunoSEQ multiplex PCR; TCRdb keeps only in-frame clonotypes and omits some of them. The table lists approximately 100,000 clones, 70% to 80% of them singletons. The sample taken for sequencing was PBMCs. The receptors were gathered from a woman between 35 and 50 years old in good health and CMV-seronegative.

This chain joins TRBV2 and TRBJ1-1, with D unclear. Germline-derived CDR1 and CDR2 are SNHLY and FYNNEI. There are 13 residues in the CDR3. With 4 bases removed from V and 3 bases from J, the gap between germline ends came to 9 bases. The chain's CDR3 is CASSAQEDTEAFF. The CDR3 DNA is TGTGCCAGCAGTGCCCAGGAGGACACTGAAGCTTTCTTT. Combining the CDR3 with reference TRBV2 and TRBJ1-1 gives the whole variable domain EPEVTQTPSHQVTQMGQEVILRCVPISNHLYFYWYRQILGQKVEFLVSFYNNEISEKSEIFDDQFSVERPDGSNFTLKIRSTKLEDSAMYFCASSAQEDTEAFFGQGTRLTVV.

The chain is built from TRBV5-5 and TRBJ1-2; D is ambiguous. The CDR3 sequence is 11 residues long. Germline V CDR1 and CDR2: SGHKS, YYEKEE (reference sequence). V lost 3 bases and J 3 bases, leaving 3 bases between the germline ends. The DNA for the CDR3 is TGTGCCAGCAGCTCATACTATGGCTACACCTTC. It encodes CASSSYYGYTF.

The CDR3 region has the DNA TGCGCCAGCAGTGACGCGGGAGGGCCAACAGATACGCAGTATTTT. Its translation: CASSDAGGPTDTQYF. V gene TRBV10-1 combines with J gene TRBJ2-3; 9 bases fit TRBD2. CDR3 length equals 15 residues. In germline, CDR1 is WNHNN, CDR2 SYGVQD (reference sequence). The V gene end was trimmed by 3 bases and the J gene end by 3 bases; junction bases not matched to a gene: 4.

The V call is TRBV9, the J call TRBJ2-2; D gene uncertain. The CDR3 extends over 14 amino acids. The germline V gene has CDR1 SGDLS and CDR2 YYNGEE. V lost 0 bases and J lost 2, with 5 bases in between. The CDR3 DNA sequence: TGTGCCAGCAGCGTAGATCATAACACCGGGGAGCTGTTTTTT. Its translation is CASSVDHNTGELFF. Variable domain in full (rest from reference TRBV9 and TRBJ2-2): DSGVTQTPKHLITATGQRVTLRCSPRSGDLSVYWYQQSLDQGLQFLIQYYNGEERAKGNILERFSAQQFPDLHSELNLSSLELGDSALYFCASSVDHNTGELFFGEGSRLTVL.

The CDR3 DNA sequence: TGTGCCAGCAGCAAAAACCCCAAGAGGAACACCATATATTTT. The encoded protein is CASSKNPKRNTIYF. V usage is TRBV21-1 and J usage is TRBJ1-3. TRBV21-1 is given as a pseudogene. The CDR3 covers 14 residues.

V is TRBV2 and J is TRBJ2-5; TRBD1 aligns across 8 bases. Germline CDR1 and CDR2: SNHLY and FYNNEI. Trimming at V came to 4 bases and at J to 5 bases, leaving 0 bases not matched to a gene. There are 12 residues in the CDR3. In DNA form, the CDR3 reads TGTGCCAGCAGTGGACAGGGGGAGACCCAGTACTTC. Its translation is CASSGQGETQYF. The full variable domain, completed using reference TRBV2 and TRBJ2-5, is EPEVTQTPSHQVTQMGQEVILRCVPISNHLYFYWYRQILGQKVEFLVSFYNNEISEKSEIFDDQFSVERPDGSNFTLKIRSTKLEDSAMYFCASSGQGETQYFGPGTRLLVL.

This clone has only one observation. Here the CDR3 DNA reads TGTGCCAGCGACAGGAGCACAGATACGCAGTATTTT. Translating it yields CASDRSTDTQYF. The J gene is TRBJ2-3, the V gene TRBV6-1, with D possibly matching TRBD1 (6 bases). The CDR3 contains 12 residues. CDR1 and CDR2 from the germline V gene are MNHNS and SASEGT. Trimming took 8 bases from V and 0 from J, leaving 6 bases between them.

The CDR3 loop reads CASSPATGTGRYGYTF. CDR3 in DNA: TGTGCCAGCAGCCCTGCCACCGGGACAGGACGATATGGCTACACCTTC. The rearrangement links TRBV7-6 to TRBJ1-2, with 8 nucleotides matching TRBD1. The CDR3 covers 16 residues. V was clipped by 5 bases and J by 5 bases; unmatched bases: 13. Germline-derived CDR1 and CDR2 are SGHVS and FNYEAQ.

The chain combines TRBV7-7 with TRBJ2-2; 7 bases match TRBD1. Per the germline V gene, CDR1 is SSHAT and CDR2 is FNYEAQ (reference sequence). The CDR3 is made up of 13 amino acids. V lost 5 bases to trimming and J lost 5 bases; unmatched junction nucleotides: 2. The CDR3 DNA reads as TGTGCCAGCAGCCAACAGGGGACCGGGGAGCTGTTTTTT. Protein: CASSQQGTGELFF.

The chain employs TRBV4-3 and TRBJ1-6, with 8 bases matching TRBD1. This CDR3 comprises 15 residues. From germline, CDR1 is LGHNA and CDR2 YSLEER. The V segment lost 2 bases and the J segment 9 bases; nucleotides outside the gene matches: 6. CDR3 sequence reads: CASSQTTGEGSPLHF. The DNA for the CDR3 is TGCGCCAGCAGCCAAACGACAGGGGAGGGTTCACCCCTCCACTTT.

The V and J genes are TRBV5-1 and TRBJ2-7; 8 bases are a match to TRBD1. CDR1 SGHRS and CDR2 YFSETQ come from the germline V gene. The ends lost 1 base at V and 6 bases at J; junction bases unmatched: 9. The CDR3 length is 15 residues. In DNA form, the CDR3 reads TGCGCCAGCAGCTTGAACGCAGGGGGCAACACCGAGCAGTACTTC. This gives the protein CASSLNAGGNTEQYF.

The rearrangement links TRBV27 to TRBJ1-2; 8 bases are a match to TRBD1. Germline loops: CDR1 MNHEY, CDR2 SMNVEV (reference sequence). V was pared by 8 bases and J by 4 bases, with 21 bases of the junction left unmatched. This CDR3 spans 18 amino acids. DNA of the CDR3: TGTGCCAGCGCCAATGAACCGGGACAGACAGGGGCTACCTATGGCTACACCTTC. Translated, it gives CASANEPGQTGATYGYTF.

V gene TRBV11-2 combines with J gene TRBJ1-4, with 10 bases matching TRBD1. The CDR3 loop spans 14 amino acids. Germline loops: CDR1 SGHAT, CDR2 FQNNGV. V was clipped by 3 bases and J by 6 bases; unmatched bases: 1. CDR3 DNA: TGTGCCAGCAGCTTCGGGACAGGGGATGAAAAACTGTTTTTT. This sequence encodes CASSFGTGDEKLFF.

This clone appeared a few times. The V gene is TRBV5-4, the J gene TRBJ1-1; D call uncertain. The CDR3 sequence is 16 residues long. Germline V lookup: CDR1 SGHNT, CDR2 YYREEE (reference sequence). V gave up 1 base and J gave up 5 bases, with 18 bases separating them. The CDR3 protein is CASSLTKQTVCTEAFF. CDR3 nucleotide sequence: TGTGCCAGCAGCTTGACGAAACAGACCGTTTGTACTGAAGCTTTCTTT.

Worth noting for this clone: The junction departs from the called germline gene at one end, perhaps through a read error. V usage is TRBV7-9 and J usage is TRBJ2-7; a possible D gene is TRBD1 (6 bases). The CDR3 loop spans 15 amino acids. Per germline, CDR1 SEHNR and CDR2 FQNEAQ (reference sequence). The CDR3 DNA sequence: TGTTCCAGCAGTTCCTCAAGGACAGCCTCTTACGAGCAGTACTTC. It codes for CSSSSSRTASYEQYF.

The rearrangement uses TRBV28 and TRBJ1-5; maybe TRBD1 (6 bases). CDR1 is MDHEN and CDR2 is SYDVKM in the germline V gene. V was shortened by 5 bases and J by 7 bases, with 15 bases between the two germline ends. The length of the CDR3 is 14 residues. CDR3 protein: CASSRGGGGQPQHF. The CDR3 DNA sequence: TGTGCCAGCAGTCGAGGTGGGGGCGGGCAGCCCCAGCATTTT. Using reference TRBV28 and TRBJ1-5 for the parts outside the CDR3, the full variable domain is DVKVTQSSRYLVKRTGEKVFLECVQDMDHENMFWYRQDPGLGLRLIYFSYDVKMKEKGDIPEGYSVSREKKERFSLILESASTNQTSMYLCASSRGGGGQPQHFGDGTRLSIL.

The rearrangement links TRBV27 to TRBJ2-2; a possible D gene is TRBD1 (5 bases). The CDR3 is made up of 17 amino acids. CDR1 and CDR2 (germline): MNHEY, SMNVEV (reference sequence). V lost 10 bases to trimming and J lost 0 bases, with 21 bases between them. The DNA of the CDR3 is TGTGCCACCAATGACCCCCCGAGACAGACGAACACCGGGGAGCTGTTTTTT. This sequence encodes CATNDPPRQTNTGELFF.

The sample holds one count of this clone. The chain has TRBV7-2 and TRBJ1-3; no clear D gene. CDR3 size: 16 residues. Trimming stripped 4 bases from V and 2 bases from J, with 15 bases between. CDR1 is SGHTA and CDR2 is FQGNSA in the germline V gene. CDR3 sequence: CASSSEGYSAGNTIYF. The CDR3 DNA reads TGTGCCAGCAGCTCAGAGGGATACAGCGCTGGAAACACCATATATTTT.

The chain carries TRBV9 and TRBJ2-5; possible D gene TRBD2, 8 bases. The ends were cut back, 7 bases at V and 2 bases at J, with 18 bases in the middle. Germline V CDR1 and CDR2: SGDLS, YYNGEE. The CDR3 covers 15 residues. CDR3: CASQGGSGNQETQYF. CDR3 coding DNA: TGTGCCAGCCAGGGGGGTAGCGGGAATCAAGAGACCCAGTACTTC.

This clone was observed a few times. V is TRBV5-1 and J is TRBJ2-1; D may be TRBD2 (5 bases). Germline assignment: CDR1 SGHRS and CDR2 YFSETQ. This CDR3 has 13 amino acids. The ends were cut back, 5 bases at V and 9 bases at J, with 15 bases in the middle. CDR3: CASREVGIGEQFF. CDR3 nucleotide sequence: TGCGCCAGCAGAGAGGTCGGGATTGGTGAGCAGTTCTTC. The full variable domain, completed using reference TRBV5-1 and TRBJ2-1, is KAGVTQTPRYLIKTRGQQVTLSCSPISGHRSVSWYQQTPGQGLQFLFEYFSETQRNKGNFPGRFSGRQFSNSRSEMNVSTLELGDSALYLCASREVGIGEQFFGPGTRLTVL.

This clone has just a few counts. This chain connects TRBV19 to TRBJ2-2, with 10 bases lining up with TRBD2. CDR1 and CDR2 (germline): LNHDA, SQIVND (reference sequence). The CDR3 contains 16 residues. J lost 2 bases, V lost 4 bases, and 4 bases had no gene match. This chain's CDR3 is CASSTSGGGNTGELFF. DNA of the CDR3: TGTGCCAGTAGTACTAGCGGGGGTGGTAACACCGGGGAGCTGTTTTTT.

The CDR3 DNA reads as TGTGCCAGCAGCCAAGGTAGCGGGGGGGTCAATGAGCAGTTCTTC. Translated: CASSQGSGGVNEQFF. The J gene is TRBJ2-1, the V gene TRBV7-2, with 11 nucleotides matching TRBD2. CDR1 and CDR2 (germline): SGHTA, FQGNSA. The CDR3 extends over 15 amino acids. Trimming cost V 5 bases and J 6 bases; bases outside gene matches: 6.

The genes are TRBV19 and TRBJ1-5, with D perhaps matching TRBD1 (5 bases). With 4 bases removed from V and 6 bases from J, the gap between germline ends came to 10 bases. Per germline, CDR1 LNHDA and CDR2 SQIVND (reference sequence). This CDR3 comprises 13 residues. The CDR3 sequence is CASSTGPSQPQHF. The CDR3 DNA sequence: TGTGCCAGTAGTACAGGGCCCTCTCAGCCCCAGCATTTT.

This CDR3 is CASSSSSPNNEQFF. DNA for the CDR3: TGTGCCAGCAGTTCAAGTAGTCCGAACAATGAGCAGTTCTTC. This rearrangement joins TRBV28 to TRBJ2-1; D is unclear. Trimming stripped 4 bases from V and 5 bases from J, with 12 bases between. This CDR3 has 14 amino acids. Germline loops: CDR1 MDHEN, CDR2 SYDVKM.

The sample holds one count of this clone. The V call is TRBV19, the J call TRBJ1-5; 8 bases align to TRBD1. Germline lookup yields CDR1 LNHDA and CDR2 SQIVND (reference sequence). The CDR3 length is 18 residues. Trimming removed 11 bases from V and 1 base from J; junction bases left unmatched: 19. CDR3 coding DNA: TGTGCCGTAGGGACAGGAGGCGGTGGGATATTAAGCAATCAGCCCCAGCATTTT. It is translated as CAVGTGGGGILSNQPQHF.

V gene TRBV7-2 combines with J gene TRBJ2-6; 11 nucleotides line up with TRBD1. Trimming removed 2 bases from V and 0 bases from J; junction bases left unmatched: 3. Per germline, CDR1 SGHTA and CDR2 FQGNSA. The CDR3 consists of 18 residues. The DNA for the CDR3 is TGTGCCAGCAGCTTAATGGGACAGGGGGTCTCTGGGGCCAACGTCCTGACTTTC. Its translation is CASSLMGQGVSGANVLTF. The complete variable domain, with remaining parts taken from reference TRBV7-2 and TRBJ2-6, reads GAGVSQSPSNKVTEKGKDVELRCDPISGHTALYWYRQSLGQGLEFLIYFQGNSAPDKSGLPSDRFSAERTGGSVSTLTIQRTQQEDSAVYLCASSLMGQGVSGANVLTFGAGSRLTVL.

The chain joins TRBV5-1 to TRBJ1-4; TRBD1 matches at 7 bases. The CDR3 has 15 residues. V trimming: 5 bases; J trimming: 5 bases; junction bases outside the gene matches: 9. Germline V gene sequence: CDR1 SGHRS, CDR2 YFSETQ. CDR3 protein: CASRLTGAFNEKLFF. The CDR3 DNA is TGCGCCAGCAGACTTACAGGGGCATTCAATGAAAAACTGTTTTTT.

The J gene is TRBJ1-1, the V gene TRBV10-3; D is possibly TRBD1 (5 bases). In germline, CDR1 is ENHRY, CDR2 SYGVKD. This CDR3 comprises 15 residues. The germline V and J ends were trimmed by 6 bases and 1 base, with 15 bases remaining between them. This chain's CDR3 is CAIRWAATENTEAFF. As DNA, the CDR3 is TGTGCCATCAGATGGGCGGCGACAGAGAACACTGAAGCTTTCTTT.

A remark on this clone: Other DNA variants within this sample encode the same CDR3. The chain recombines TRBV9 with TRBJ2-7, with D perhaps TRBD1 (6 bases). V lost 0 bases to trimming and J lost 6 bases, with 10 bases between them. The germline CDR1 and CDR2 sequences are SGDLS and YYNGEE. The CDR3 spans 13 residues. The CDR3 nucleotides are TGTGCCAGCAGCGTAGGAGGGGGTTCCGAGCAGTACTTC. Translation gives CASSVGGGSEQYF.